Listed below are T cell receptor beta chains from one sample, sequenced in a study of T-cell reconstitution after alpha-beta-depleted transplantation in children. TCRdb fed the PCR reads into MiXCR, producing one record per CDR3 protein. This sample carries hundreds of thousands of distinct CDR3 sequences, 25% of them seen once, and the ten largest clones take around 2.5%. The material sequenced was PBMCs, taken before TCRalphabeta/CD19-depleted stem cell transplant. These receptors were obtained from a girl aged 2 to 10 with Fanconi anemia, due to receive a stem cell transplant. Each CDR3 is given with its conserved first and last residue. The order of the fields is V gene, D gene, clone size, J gene, CDR3 DNA, CDR3 protein. D genes are given only for firm matches. Expanded clones are given a class, and other clones once, few, many or no size at all.

TRBV7-9	-	many	TRBJ2-7	TGTGCCAGCAGCCCAGGCCGTAACCAGCAGTACTTC	CASSPGRNQQYF
TRBV4-1	-	-	TRBJ1-3	TGCGCCAGCAGCCAAGCAGACACAGGAGACACCATATATTTT	CASSQADTGDTIYF
TRBV29-1	TRBD1	many	TRBJ2-1	TGCAGCGGTTTACAGGGGTCTGAGCAGTTCTTC	CSGLQGSEQFF
TRBV10-3	TRBD2	many	TRBJ2-1	TGTGCCATCAGTGCCGGACTAGCGGGTTCCCCGATGGTTCAGTTCTTC	CAISAGLAGSPMVQFF
TRBV12-3/TRBV12-4	-	-	TRBJ2-7	TGTGCCAGCAGTTTATGGCCCACTTGGCAGCTCTACGAGCAGTACTTC	CASSLWPTWQLYEQYF
TRBV29-1	-	few	TRBJ2-7	TGCAGCGTTGAGGTGGAGGGGGCAAGAACCTACGAGCAGTACTTC	CSVEVEGARTYEQYF
TRBV20-1	TRBD2	few	TRBJ2-5	TGCAGTGCTAGAGATCCTAGCGGGAGGGCCGGAGAGACCCAGTACTTC	CSARDPSGRAGETQYF
TRBV6-4	-	many	TRBJ2-2	TGTGCCAGCAGCGAGGGGACCGGGGAGCTGTTTTTT	CASSEGTGELFF
TRBV29-1	-	-	TRBJ2-1	TGCAGCGTTGCATTCCCCCACAACAATGAGCAGTTCTTC	CSVAFPHNNEQFF
TRBV12-3/TRBV12-4	-	few	TRBJ1-2	TGTGCCAGCAGTTTTCCCCCCCAGGTAGCTAACTATGGCTACACCTTC	CASSFPPQVANYGYTF
TRBV29-1	TRBD1	-	TRBJ1-2	TGCAGCGTTGTGCAGGGGGGCTATGGCTACACCTTC	CSVVQGGYGYTF
TRBV4-2	TRBD2	many	TRBJ2-1	TGTGCCAGCAGCCAACCGGCGGGAGATGAGCAGTTCTTC	CASSQPAGDEQFF
TRBV6-6	-	few	TRBJ2-1	TGTGCCAGCACGAGGCAGGGAAAAGAGCAGTTCTTC	CASTRQGKEQFF
TRBV20-1	TRBD2	-	TRBJ2-1	TGCAGTGCTACCGGACTAGCGGGGGGATACAATGAGCAGTTCTTC	CSATGLAGGYNEQFF
TRBV20-1	-	many	TRBJ2-5	TGCAGTGCTAGAGATGGCGGGACCCAAGGAGAGACCCAGTACTTC	CSARDGGTQGETQYF
TRBV29-1	-	many	TRBJ2-1	TGCAGCGTCGTCCTAGCGTTTAATGAGCAGTTCTTC	CSVVLAFNEQFF
TRBV20-1	-	few	TRBJ2-1	TGCAGTGCCTATGATGTACTTAGGAGTGAACAACAGTTCTTC	CSAYDVLRSEQQFF
TRBV29-1	TRBD2	-	TRBJ2-1	TGCAGCGTTGAGGCCGGGGGGGATTATGAGCAGTTCTTC	CSVEAGGDYEQFF
TRBV29-1	-	many	TRBJ2-1	TGCAGCGTTCCCTTCTCTCCGGGGTACAATGAGCAGTTCTTC	CSVPFSPGYNEQFF
TRBV12-3/TRBV12-4	-	many	TRBJ1-3	TGTGCCAGCAGTTTAGGGGGGACTGGAAACACCATATATTTT	CASSLGGTGNTIYF
TRBV25-1	-	-	TRBJ2-5	TGTGCCAGCAGTGAATTATACCGGGCAGGGGAAGAGACCCAGTACTTC	CASSELYRAGEETQYF
TRBV29-1	TRBD1	-	TRBJ2-1	TGCAGCGTTGGAGTGGACAGGGTCGGCAATGAGCAGTTCTTC	CSVGVDRVGNEQFF
TRBV29-1	-	few	TRBJ1-2	TGCAGCGTTGGAGGGTTAGGTAAATCCTATGGCTACACCTTC	CSVGGLGKSYGYTF
TRBV5-1	-	many	TRBJ1-1	TGCGCCAGCAGCTTGGACGGATTTTTAACTGAAGCTTTCTTT	CASSLDGFLTEAFF
TRBV6-4	TRBD2	many	TRBJ2-1	TGTGCCAGCAGTGAGGGGACTAGCGGGGACAATGAGCAGTTCTTC	CASSEGTSGDNEQFF
TRBV29-1	TRBD1	many	TRBJ2-5	TGCAGCGTTGTCTTAACAGGGGATCCTAAGAAAGGGACCCAGTACTTC	CSVVLTGDPKKGTQYF
TRBV11-2	TRBD1	-	TRBJ2-1	TGTGCCAGCAGGGGGACAGGGCGAGACAATGAGCAGTTCTTC	CASRGTGRDNEQFF
TRBV20-1	TRBD2	-	TRBJ2-5	TGCAGTGCCGGACTAGCGGGGGGCCTCGGGGAGACCCAGTACTTC	CSAGLAGGLGETQYF
TRBV7-9	-	many	TRBJ2-3	TGTGCCAGCAGTTCGACTACCCCGAGCACAGATACGCAGTATTTT	CASSSTTPSTDTQYF
TRBV5-1	TRBD2	-	TRBJ2-2	TGCGCCAGCAGCCTGGAAGGACTAGCGGGAACCGGGGAGCTGTTTTTT	CASSLEGLAGTGELFF
TRBV11-2	TRBD1	-	TRBJ2-7	TGTGCCAGCAGCTTTGTGGGACAGGGGGCGGGGCAGTACTTC	CASSFVGQGAGQYF
TRBV20-1	-	many	TRBJ2-1	TGCAGTGCTAGAGATGGAAGTAGGAGCTCCTACAATGAGCAGTTCTTC	CSARDGSRSSYNEQFF
TRBV20-1	-	few	TRBJ2-3	TGCAGTGCTAGAGATACGAGAGAGGCGGACCGCACAGATACGCAGTATTTT	CSARDTREADRTDTQYF
TRBV5-6	-	few	TRBJ2-1	TGTGCCACCTCGTATGTGGGCGATGAGCAGTTCTTC	CATSYVGDEQFF
TRBV10-2	-	many	TRBJ2-7	TGCGCCAGCAGTCGGCAGTCGTACGAGCAGTACTTC	CASSRQSYEQYF
TRBV28	TRBD2	-	TRBJ2-3	TGTGCCAGCAGATTCCTTAGCGGGAGTCTAAATACGCAGTATTTT	CASRFLSGSLNTQYF
TRBV29-1	-	many	TRBJ2-1	TGCAGCGTTGATACCTACAATGAGCAGTTCTTC	CSVDTYNEQFF
TRBV20-1	TRBD2	-	TRBJ2-5	TGCAGTGCGCCGGGACTAGCGGGAGCGAGGGAGACCCAGTACTTC	CSAPGLAGARETQYF
TRBV29-1	TRBD2	many	TRBJ2-7	TGCAGCGCTGGACTAGCGGGACCCTCGGGTGAGCAGTACTTC	CSAGLAGPSGEQYF
TRBV6-1	-	many	TRBJ2-7	TGTGCCAGCAGTGAATTTCAGGGAAGCGAGCAGTACTTC	CASSEFQGSEQYF
TRBV9	-	few	TRBJ2-1	TGTGCCAGCAGCGCCCCCCGGGGCCGGGAGCAGTTCTTC	CASSAPRGREQFF
TRBV12-3/TRBV12-4	-	many	TRBJ1-1	TGTGCCAGCAGTTGGGGTTTGCACGACACTGAAGCTTTCTTT	CASSWGLHDTEAFF
TRBV9	TRBD2	-	TRBJ2-3	TGTGCCAGCAGCGTGACGGGGGGTACGCAGTATTTT	CASSVTGGTQYF
TRBV29-1	TRBD2	-	TRBJ2-7	TGCAGCGTTACGATAGCGGGAGGGTACTACGAGCAGTACTTC	CSVTIAGGYYEQYF
TRBV29-1	-	-	TRBJ2-1	TGCAGCGTTGTAGCGGTTGAGCAGTTCTTC	CSVVAVEQFF
TRBV6-1	-	-	TRBJ2-4	TGTGCCAGCAGGGAAGCACAGGGCACTAGGGCCAAAAACATTCAGTACTTC	CASREAQGTRAKNIQYF
TRBV20-1	TRBD2	-	TRBJ2-7	TGCAGTGCATCACTAGCGGGAGTAGGCTACGAGCAGTACTTC	CSASLAGVGYEQYF
TRBV20-1	-	few	TRBJ2-1	TGCAGTGCTAGGGCCAAGACTGGACACCCCTACAATGAGCAGTTCTTC	CSARAKTGHPYNEQFF
TRBV12-3/TRBV12-4	-	many	TRBJ2-1	TGTGCCAGCAGTCCTCAGTTCTTC	CASSPQFF
TRBV24-1	TRBD1	few	TRBJ2-2	TGTGCCACCAGTGATTGGGGACAGGGAGGCACCGGGGAGCTGTTTTTT	CATSDWGQGGTGELFF
TRBV6-5	TRBD2	-	TRBJ2-3	TGTGCCAGCAGTTCCGGGACTAGCGGGAGGGCCTGGGGAGATACGCAGTATTTT	CASSSGTSGRAWGDTQYF
TRBV6-5	-	few	TRBJ2-7	TGTGCCAGCAGTTACTCGAAGATGGGCGAGCAGTACTTC	CASSYSKMGEQYF
TRBV6-1	TRBD2	few	TRBJ2-1	TGTGCCAACCCCGAAGGAGGCGGGAGCTCCTACAATGAGCAGTTCTTC	CANPEGGGSSYNEQFF
TRBV10-3	-	-	TRBJ1-1	TGTGCCATCAGTGAGTCAATGACAGTGAGATGGGACACTGAAGCTTTCTTT	CAISESMTVRWDTEAFF
TRBV20-1	TRBD2	-	TRBJ2-1	TGCAGTGCTAGCCAACTAGCGGGCTACAATGAGCAGTTCTTC	CSASQLAGYNEQFF
TRBV12-3/TRBV12-4	-	many	TRBJ2-1	TGTGCCAGCAGCCACCTCGGGGGTTTTGAGCAGTTCTTC	CASSHLGGFEQFF
TRBV7-9	-	many	TRBJ2-3	TGTGCCAGCAGCTTGCAGGGGAGGCCAGATACGCAGTATTTT	CASSLQGRPDTQYF
TRBV7-2	-	few	TRBJ2-5	TGTGCCAGCAGCGAACCAGGGACAAGAGAGACCCAGTACTTC	CASSEPGTRETQYF
TRBV18	TRBD2	-	TRBJ2-1	TGTGCCATCCGGACTAGCAGCGGCGAGCAGTTCTTC	CAIRTSSGEQFF
TRBV20-1	-	many	TRBJ1-5	TGCAGTGCTACCCGTCGGCTTATTAGCAATCAGCCCCAGCATTTT	CSATRRLISNQPQHF